A single sample gave rise to the 7 T cell receptor beta chains below, sequenced in a study of OX40 agonist ivuxolimab in advanced cancers. Receptor amplification or capture employed the immunoSEQ multiplex PCR assay. In its TCRdb copy, this immuneACCESS table keeps in-frame sequences only and misses some clones. Where compared with another copy, unresolved V genes explain less than half of these, and the others have no known cause. The sample data list about 83,000 clones, and around 92% of these were observed just once. The ten largest clonotypes hold approximately 8.6% of the sample. The sequencing used CD4+ or CD8+ T cells sorted from blood, collected in a trial of the OX40 agonist ivuxolimab. Receptor source: an adult with an advanced solid tumor such as melanoma, head and neck, liver or kidney cancer.

Turning to this clone: A much larger clone lies a single base off, so this may be a read error. The rearrangement joins TRBV6-4 to TRBJ2-2; D gene uncertain. The CDR3 sequence is 13 residues long. Trimming stripped 0 bases from V and 3 bases from J, with 2 bases between. CDR1 is MRHNA, CDR2 SNTAGT, per germline. CDR3 DNA sequence: TGTGCCAGCAGTGACTCGGACACCGGGGAGCTGTTTTTT. Protein sequence: CASSDSDTGELFF.

To note about this clone: A read error may account for a junction end that differs from germline. The CDR3 nucleotides are TGTGCCGGCAGCCCGGGGGGATGGAACACTGAAGCTTTCTTT. It is translated as CAGSPGGWNTEAFF. The rearrangement uses TRBV7-6 and TRBJ1-1; possible D gene TRBD1, 5 bases. CDR3 length: 14 amino acids. The germline gives CDR1 SGHVS, CDR2 FNYEAQ.

This clone appeared a single time. Other DNA sequences in this sample translate to the same CDR3. The CDR3 DNA reads TGTGCCAGCAGTAGCGGGGACACCGGGGAGCTGTTTTTT. It yields the protein CASSSGDTGELFF. The chain links TRBV6-4 to TRBJ2-2; TRBD2 matches at 7 bases. V shed 5 bases and J 3 bases; nucleotides not matched to a gene: 0. The length of the CDR3 is 13 residues. Germline values: CDR1 MRHNA, CDR2 SNTAGT.

In regard to this clone: The junction and the germline gene differ at one end; a read error may be behind it. The chain uses TRBV27 and TRBJ2-1, with D tentatively TRBD1 or TRBD2 (5 bases each). Germline values: CDR1 MNHEY, CDR2 SMNVEV (reference sequence). The length of the CDR3 is 12 residues. CDR3 sequence (DNA): TGTGCCAGCAGTCCCCCGGGGCATACCTGGGTCTTC. Translated, it gives CASSPPGHTWVF.

The gene calls are TRBV9 and TRBJ1-5; possible D gene TRBD1, 6 bases. The CDR3 is 14 residues long. Trimming took off 7 bases at V and 4 bases at J, with 15 bases between the two ends. Germline lookup yields CDR1 SGDLS and CDR2 YYNGEE. CDR3 nucleotides: TGTGCCAGCTCGAGAGGGGGGGGGAATCAGCCCCAGCATTTT. Translating gives CASSRGGGNQPQHF. The entire variable domain, with the rest obtained from reference TRBV9 and TRBJ1-5, is as follows: DSGVTQTPKHLITATGQRVTLRCSPRSGDLSVYWYQQSLDQGLQFLIQYYNGEERAKGNILERFSAQQFPDLHSELNLSSLELGDSALYFCASSRGGGNQPQHFGDGTRLSIL.

The J gene is TRBJ1-5, the V gene TRBV21-1; the table names TRBD1, a call not compared with the DNA. TRBV21-1 is shown as a pseudogene. The CDR3 loop spans 13 amino acids. The DNA of the CDR3 is TGTGCCAGCAGCAAAGTAGGGGTACAGCCCCAGCATTTT. This translates into CASSKVGVQPQHF.

The chain combines TRBV13 with TRBJ2-7, with 7 bases lining up with TRBD1. CDR1 and CDR2 (germline): PRHDT, FYEKMQ (reference sequence). This CDR3 comprises 14 residues. The junction had 11 bases not matched to a gene; V was cut back by 5 bases and J by 7 bases. CDR3 residues: CASSPRGRDDEQYF. The DNA of the CDR3 is TGTGCCAGCAGCCCGAGGGGGCGTGATGATGAGCAGTACTTC.